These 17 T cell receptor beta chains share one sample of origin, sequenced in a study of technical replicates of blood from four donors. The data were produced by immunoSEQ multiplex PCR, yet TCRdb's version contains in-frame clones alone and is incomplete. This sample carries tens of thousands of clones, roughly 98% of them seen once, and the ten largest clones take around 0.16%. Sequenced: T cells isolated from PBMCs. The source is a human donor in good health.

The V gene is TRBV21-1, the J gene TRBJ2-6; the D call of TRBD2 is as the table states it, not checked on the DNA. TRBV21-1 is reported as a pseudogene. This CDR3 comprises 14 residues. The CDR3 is CASRRFSGANVLTF. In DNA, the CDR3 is TGTGCCAGCAGGAGGTTCTCTGGGGCCAACGTCCTGACTTTC.

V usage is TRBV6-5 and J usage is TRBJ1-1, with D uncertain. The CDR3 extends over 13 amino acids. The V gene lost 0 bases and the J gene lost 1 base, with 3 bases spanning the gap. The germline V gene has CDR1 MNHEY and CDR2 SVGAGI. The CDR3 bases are TGTGCCAGCAGTTACTCGGCGAACACTGAAGCTTTCTTT. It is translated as CASSYSANTEAFF.

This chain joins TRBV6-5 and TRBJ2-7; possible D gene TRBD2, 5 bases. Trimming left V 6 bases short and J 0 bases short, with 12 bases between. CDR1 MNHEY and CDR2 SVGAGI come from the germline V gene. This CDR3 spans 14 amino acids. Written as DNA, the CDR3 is TGTGCCAGCAGCCCAAGCGGTAGCTCCTACGAGCAGTACTTC. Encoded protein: CASSPSGSSYEQYF.

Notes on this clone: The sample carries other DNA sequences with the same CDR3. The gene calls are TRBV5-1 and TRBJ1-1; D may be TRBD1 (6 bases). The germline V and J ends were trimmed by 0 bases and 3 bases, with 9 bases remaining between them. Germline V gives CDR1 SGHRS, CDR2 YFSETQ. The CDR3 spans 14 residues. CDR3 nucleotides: TGCGCCAGCAGCTTGGACAGGGTAGACACTGAAGCTTTCTTT. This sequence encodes CASSLDRVDTEAFF.

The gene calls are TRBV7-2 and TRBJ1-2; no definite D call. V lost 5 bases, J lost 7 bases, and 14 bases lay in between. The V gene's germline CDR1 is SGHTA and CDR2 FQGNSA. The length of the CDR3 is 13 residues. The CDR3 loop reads CASSVEGFSGYTF. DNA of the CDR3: TGTGCCAGCAGCGTCGAGGGATTCTCTGGCTACACCTTC.

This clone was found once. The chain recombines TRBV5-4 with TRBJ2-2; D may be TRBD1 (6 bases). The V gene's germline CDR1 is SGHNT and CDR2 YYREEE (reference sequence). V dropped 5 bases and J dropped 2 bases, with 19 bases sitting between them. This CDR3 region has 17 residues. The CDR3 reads CASRLNAGTLNTGELFF. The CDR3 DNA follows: TGTGCCAGCAGACTTAATGCCGGGACACTTAACACCGGGGAGCTGTTTTTT.

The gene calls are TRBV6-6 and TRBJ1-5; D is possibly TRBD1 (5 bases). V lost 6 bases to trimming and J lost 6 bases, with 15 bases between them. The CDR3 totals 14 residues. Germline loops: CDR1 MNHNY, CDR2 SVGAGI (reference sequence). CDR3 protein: CASRQGEGIQPQHF. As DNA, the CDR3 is TGTGCCAGCAGACAAGGGGAAGGGATTCAGCCCCAGCATTTT.

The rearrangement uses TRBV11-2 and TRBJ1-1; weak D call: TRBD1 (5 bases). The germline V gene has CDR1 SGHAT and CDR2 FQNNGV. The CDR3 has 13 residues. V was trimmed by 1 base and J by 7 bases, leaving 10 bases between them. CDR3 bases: TGTGCCAGCAGCTTAGGGGGGGTCTATGAAGCTTTCTTT. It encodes CASSLGGVYEAFF.

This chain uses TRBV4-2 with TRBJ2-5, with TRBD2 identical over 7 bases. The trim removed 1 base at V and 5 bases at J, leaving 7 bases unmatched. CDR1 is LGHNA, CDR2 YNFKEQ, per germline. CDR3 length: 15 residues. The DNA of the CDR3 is TGTGCCAGCAGCCAAGTAGCGGGTGATCTTGAGACCCAGTACTTC. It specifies CASSQVAGDLETQYF.

CDR3 sequence: CASGLDRGVNEKLFF. CDR3 nucleotides: TGTGCTAGTGGTTTGGACAGGGGAGTTAATGAAAAACTGTTTTTT. This chain connects TRBV12-5 to TRBJ1-4; 7 nucleotides align to TRBD1. V gave up 1 base and J gave up 4 bases; unmatched junction bases: 3. The CDR3 consists of 15 residues. The V gene's germline CDR1 is LGHNT and CDR2 FRNRAP.

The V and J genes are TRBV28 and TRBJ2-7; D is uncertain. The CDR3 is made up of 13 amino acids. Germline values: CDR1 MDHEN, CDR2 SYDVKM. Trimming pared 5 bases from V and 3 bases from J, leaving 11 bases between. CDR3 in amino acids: CASSLGSGYEQYF. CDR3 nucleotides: TGTGCCAGCAGTCTAGGCTCTGGCTACGAGCAGTACTTC.

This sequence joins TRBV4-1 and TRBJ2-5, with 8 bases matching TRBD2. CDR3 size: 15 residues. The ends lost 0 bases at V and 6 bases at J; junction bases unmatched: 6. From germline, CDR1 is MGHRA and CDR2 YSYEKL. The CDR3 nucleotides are TGCGCCAGCAGCCAAGATAACGGGGGGGCGAAGACCCAGTACTTC. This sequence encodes CASSQDNGGAKTQYF.

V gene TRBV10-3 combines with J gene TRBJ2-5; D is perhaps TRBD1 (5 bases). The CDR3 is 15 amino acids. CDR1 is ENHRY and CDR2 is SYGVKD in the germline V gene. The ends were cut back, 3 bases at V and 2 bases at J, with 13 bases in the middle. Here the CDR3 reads CAISDLGRTQETQYF. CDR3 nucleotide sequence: TGTGCCATCAGTGACTTAGGACGGACACAAGAGACCCAGTACTTC.

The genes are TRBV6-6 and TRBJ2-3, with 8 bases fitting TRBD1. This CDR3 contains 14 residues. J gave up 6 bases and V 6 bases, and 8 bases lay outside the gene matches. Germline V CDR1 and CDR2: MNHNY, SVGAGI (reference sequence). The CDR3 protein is CASSPGQEVDTQYF. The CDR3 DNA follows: TGTGCCAGCAGCCCGGGACAGGAGGTGGATACGCAGTATTTT.

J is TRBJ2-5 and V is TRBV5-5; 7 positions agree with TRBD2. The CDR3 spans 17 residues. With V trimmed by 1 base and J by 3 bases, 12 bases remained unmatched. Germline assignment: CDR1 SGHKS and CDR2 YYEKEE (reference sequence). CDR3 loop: CASSLYGSGGPEETQYF. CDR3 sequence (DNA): TGTGCCAGCAGCTTGTATGGATCGGGGGGACCAGAAGAGACCCAGTACTTC.

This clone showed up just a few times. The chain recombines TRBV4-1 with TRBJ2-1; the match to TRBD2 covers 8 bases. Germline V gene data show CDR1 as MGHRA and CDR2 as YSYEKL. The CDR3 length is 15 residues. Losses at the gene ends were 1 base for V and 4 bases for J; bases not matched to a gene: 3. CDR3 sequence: CASSQGAGVYNEQFF. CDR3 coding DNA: TGCGCCAGCAGCCAAGGAGCGGGAGTTTACAATGAGCAGTTCTTC.

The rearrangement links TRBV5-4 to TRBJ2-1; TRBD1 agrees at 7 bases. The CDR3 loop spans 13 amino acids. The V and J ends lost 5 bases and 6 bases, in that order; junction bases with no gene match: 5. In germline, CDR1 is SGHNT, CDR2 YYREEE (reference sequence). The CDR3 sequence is CASRKNRGNEQFF. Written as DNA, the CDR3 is TGTGCCAGCAGGAAAAACAGGGGCAATGAGCAGTTCTTC.